This T cell receptor beta chain was captured in a study of T cell repertoires in cytomegalovirus infection. There are 16 residues in the CDR3. Losses at the gene ends were 5 bases for V and 2 bases for J; bases not matched to a gene: 4. The germline gives CDR1 SGHVS, CDR2 FNYEAQ. TCRdb re-called the reads through MiXCR, storing one row per CDR3 protein. In the table there are 700,000 to 900,000 distinct CDR3 sequences, 25% to 30% of which are singletons. This clonotype was counted many times. Its antigen is still unknown. Specimen: cultured CD8+ T cells from PBMCs, collected from culture after CMV antigen stimulation. The rearrangement links TRBV7-6 to TRBJ2-1; 12 bases are shared with TRBD2. The origin of this receptor is a human donor in good health (CMV status not recorded). Some clones in this sample may be carry-over from other donors' samples. The CDR3 DNA reads as TGTGCCAGCAGCGTCCCTAGCGGGGGGGCCTACAATGAGCAGTTCTTC. This encodes CASSVPSGGAYNEQFF. The full variable domain, its missing parts supplied by reference TRBV7-6 and TRBJ2-1, is GAGVSQSPRYKVTKRGQDVALRCDPISGHVSLYWYRQALGQGPEFLTYFNYEAQQDKSGLPNDRFSAERPEGSISTLTIQRTEQRDSAMYRCASSVPSGGAYNEQFFGPGTRLTVL.